The present T cell receptor (beta chain) was sequenced within a study of blood T cell repertoires in COVID-19. Measured with immunoSEQ multiplex PCR; TCRdb has only the in-frame clones, and not every one. The data show about 240,000 clones, over 75% seen once. CDR3 length: 17 residues. Trimming cost V 0 bases and J 5 bases, with 19 bases left between them. Germline lookup yields CDR1 LGHDT and CDR2 YNNKEL (reference sequence). Input material: peripheral blood. The sequence was obtained from a man aged 25 to 45 who had recovered from COVID-19. This sequence joins TRBV3-1 (or the pseudogene TRBV3-2) and TRBJ2-5; D call uncertain. The chain's CDR3 is CASSQDIFQRTTETQYF. The CDR3 DNA sequence: TGTGCCAGCAGCCAAGACATCTTCCAGCGTACGACGGAGACCCAGTACTTC.